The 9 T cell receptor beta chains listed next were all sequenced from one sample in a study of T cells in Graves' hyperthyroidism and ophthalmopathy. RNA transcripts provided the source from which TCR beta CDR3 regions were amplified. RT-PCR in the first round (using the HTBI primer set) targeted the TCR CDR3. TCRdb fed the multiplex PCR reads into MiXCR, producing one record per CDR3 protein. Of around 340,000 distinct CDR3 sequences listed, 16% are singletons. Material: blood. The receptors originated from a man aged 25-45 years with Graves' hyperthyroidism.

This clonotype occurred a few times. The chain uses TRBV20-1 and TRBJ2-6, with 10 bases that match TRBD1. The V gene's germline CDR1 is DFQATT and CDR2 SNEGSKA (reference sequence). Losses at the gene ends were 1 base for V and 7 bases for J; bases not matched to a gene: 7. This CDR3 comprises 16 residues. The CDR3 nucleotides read TGCAGTGCTAGAGCCATGGGACAGGGGAGAGCCAACGTCCTGACTTTC. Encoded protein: CSARAMGQGRANVLTF.

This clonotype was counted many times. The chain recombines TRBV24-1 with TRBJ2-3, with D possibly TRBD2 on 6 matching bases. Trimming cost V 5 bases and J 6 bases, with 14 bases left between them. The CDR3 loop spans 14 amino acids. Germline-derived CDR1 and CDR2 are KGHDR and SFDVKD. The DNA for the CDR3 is TGTGCCACCAGTGGGCGACTAGGAGTGGATACGCAGTATTTT. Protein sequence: CATSGRLGVDTQYF.

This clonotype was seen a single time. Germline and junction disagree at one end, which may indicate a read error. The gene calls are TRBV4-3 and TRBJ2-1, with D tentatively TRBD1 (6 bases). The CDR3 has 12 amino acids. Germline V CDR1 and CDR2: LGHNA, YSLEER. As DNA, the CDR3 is TGCGCCGGCAGCCAAGAAGGGACAGAGCAGTTCTTC. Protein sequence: CAGSQEGTEQFF.

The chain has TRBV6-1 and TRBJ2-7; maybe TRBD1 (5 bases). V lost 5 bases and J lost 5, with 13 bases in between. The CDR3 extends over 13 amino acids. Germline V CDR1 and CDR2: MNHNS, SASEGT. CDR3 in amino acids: CASSYMSRDEQYF. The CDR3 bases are TGTGCCAGCAGTTATATGAGCAGGGACGAGCAGTACTTC.

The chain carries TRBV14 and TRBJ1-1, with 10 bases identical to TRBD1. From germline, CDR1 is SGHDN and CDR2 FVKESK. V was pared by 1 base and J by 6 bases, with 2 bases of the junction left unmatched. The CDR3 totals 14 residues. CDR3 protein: CASSQVGTGAEAFF. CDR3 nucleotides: TGTGCCAGCAGCCAAGTTGGGACAGGGGCTGAAGCTTTCTTT.

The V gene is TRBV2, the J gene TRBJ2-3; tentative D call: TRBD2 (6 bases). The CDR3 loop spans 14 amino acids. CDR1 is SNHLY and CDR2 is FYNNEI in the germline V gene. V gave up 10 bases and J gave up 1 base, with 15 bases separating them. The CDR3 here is CATTARRGTDTQYF. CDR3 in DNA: TGTGCCACGACGGCGAGGAGGGGCACAGATACGCAGTATTTT.

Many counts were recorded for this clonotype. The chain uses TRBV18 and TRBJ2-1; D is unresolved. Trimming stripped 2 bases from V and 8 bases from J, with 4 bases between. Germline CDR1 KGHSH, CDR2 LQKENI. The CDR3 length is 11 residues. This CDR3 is CASSPLDEQFF. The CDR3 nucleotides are TGTGCCAGCTCACCATTAGATGAGCAGTTCTTC.

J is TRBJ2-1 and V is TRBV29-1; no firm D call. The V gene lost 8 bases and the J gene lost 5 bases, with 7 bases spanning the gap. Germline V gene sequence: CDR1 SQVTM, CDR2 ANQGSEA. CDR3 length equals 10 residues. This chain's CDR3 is CSTENNEQFF. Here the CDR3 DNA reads TGCAGCACTGAGAACAATGAGCAGTTCTTC.

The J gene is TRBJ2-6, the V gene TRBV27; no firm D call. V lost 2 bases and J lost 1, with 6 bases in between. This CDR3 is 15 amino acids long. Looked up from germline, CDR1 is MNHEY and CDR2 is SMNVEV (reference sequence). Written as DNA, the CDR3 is TGTGCCAGCAGTTTAATTGGTTCTGGGGCCAACGTCCTGACTTTC. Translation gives CASSLIGSGANVLTF.